The present T cell receptor (beta chain) was sequenced within a study of OX40 agonist ivuxolimab in advanced cancers. For the study at large: As their treatment, patients were administered ivuxolimab, an agonistic anti-OX40 (CD134) antibody.

Germline V gives CDR1 LNHNV, CDR2 YYDKDF (reference sequence). The CDR3 loop spans 13 amino acids. Trimming took off 5 bases at V and 10 bases at J, with 14 bases between the two ends. Method: immunoSEQ multiplex PCR; TCRdb's copy keeps in-frame clones and lacks some. The sample carries approximately 46,000 clones, nearly 90% recorded once. This specimen was CD4+ or CD8+ T cells sorted from blood, taken in a trial of the OX40 agonist ivuxolimab. The sequence derives from an adult with an advanced solid tumor such as melanoma, head and neck, liver or kidney cancer. This chain connects TRBV15 to TRBJ1-4, with D hard to call. The CDR3 coding sequence is TGTGCCACCAGCCCACCAGGCCTCCTAAAACTGTTTTTT. Translation gives CATSPPGLLKLFF.